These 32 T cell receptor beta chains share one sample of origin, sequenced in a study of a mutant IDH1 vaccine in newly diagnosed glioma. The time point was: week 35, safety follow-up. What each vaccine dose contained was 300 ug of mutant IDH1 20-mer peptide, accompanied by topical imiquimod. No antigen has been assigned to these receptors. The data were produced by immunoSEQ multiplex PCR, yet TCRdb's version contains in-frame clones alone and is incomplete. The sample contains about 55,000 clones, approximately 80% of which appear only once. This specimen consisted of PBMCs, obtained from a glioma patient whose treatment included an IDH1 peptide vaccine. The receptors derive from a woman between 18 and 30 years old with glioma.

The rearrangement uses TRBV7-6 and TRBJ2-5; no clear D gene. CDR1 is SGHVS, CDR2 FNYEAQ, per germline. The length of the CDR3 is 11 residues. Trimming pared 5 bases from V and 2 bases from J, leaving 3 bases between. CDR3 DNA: TGTGCCAGCAGCCTGCAAGAGACCCAGTACTTC. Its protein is CASSLQETQYF. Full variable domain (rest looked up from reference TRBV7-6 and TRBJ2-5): GAGVSQSPRYKVTKRGQDVALRCDPISGHVSLYWYRQALGQGPEFLTYFNYEAQQDKSGLPNDRFSAERPEGSISTLTIQRTEQRDSAMYRCASSLQETQYFGPGTRLLVL.

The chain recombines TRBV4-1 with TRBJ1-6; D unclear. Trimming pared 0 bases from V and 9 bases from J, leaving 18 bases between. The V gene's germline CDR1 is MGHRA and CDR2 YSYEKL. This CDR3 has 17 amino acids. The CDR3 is CASSQESEAGIGSPLHF. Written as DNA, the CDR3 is TGCGCCAGCAGCCAAGAATCCGAGGCGGGGATAGGTTCACCCCTCCACTTT.

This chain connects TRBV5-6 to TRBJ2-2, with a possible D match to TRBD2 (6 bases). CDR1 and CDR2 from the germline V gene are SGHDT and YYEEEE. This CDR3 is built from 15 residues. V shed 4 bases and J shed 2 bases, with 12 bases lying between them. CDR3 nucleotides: TGTGCCAGCAGCCGACTAGTCGGTAACACCGGGGAGCTGTTTTTT. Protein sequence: CASSRLVGNTGELFF.

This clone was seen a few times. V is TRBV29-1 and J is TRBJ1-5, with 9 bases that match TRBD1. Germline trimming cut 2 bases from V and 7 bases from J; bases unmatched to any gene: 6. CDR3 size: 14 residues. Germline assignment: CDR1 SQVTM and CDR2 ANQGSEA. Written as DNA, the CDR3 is TGCAGCGTTGAACTACAGGGGGCGGGACAGCCCCAGCATTTT. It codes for CSVELQGAGQPQHF.

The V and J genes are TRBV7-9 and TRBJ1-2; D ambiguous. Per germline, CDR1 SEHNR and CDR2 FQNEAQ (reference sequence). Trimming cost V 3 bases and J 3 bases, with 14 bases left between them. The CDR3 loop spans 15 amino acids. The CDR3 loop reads CASSLLLHTDYGYTF. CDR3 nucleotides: TGTGCCAGCAGCTTGTTGCTTCACACGGACTATGGCTACACCTTC.

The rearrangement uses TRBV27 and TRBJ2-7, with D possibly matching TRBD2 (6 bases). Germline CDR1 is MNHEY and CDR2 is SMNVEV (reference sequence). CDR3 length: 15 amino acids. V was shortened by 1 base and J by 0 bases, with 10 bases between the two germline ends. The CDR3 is CASSLFGGGSYEQYF. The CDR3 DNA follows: TGTGCCAGCAGTTTATTCGGGGGAGGCTCCTACGAGCAGTACTTC.

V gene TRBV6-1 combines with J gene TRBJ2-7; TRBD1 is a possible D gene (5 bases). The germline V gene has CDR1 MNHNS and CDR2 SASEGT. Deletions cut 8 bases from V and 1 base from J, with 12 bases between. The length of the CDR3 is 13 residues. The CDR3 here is CASRQGGSYEQYF. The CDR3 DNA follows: TGTGCCAGCCGGCAGGGCGGATCCTACGAGCAGTACTTC.

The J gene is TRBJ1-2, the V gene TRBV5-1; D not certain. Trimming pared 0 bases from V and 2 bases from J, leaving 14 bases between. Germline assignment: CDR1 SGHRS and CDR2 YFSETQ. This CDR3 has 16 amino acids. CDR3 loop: CASSLESGLNNYGYTF. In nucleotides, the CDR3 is TGCGCCAGCAGCTTGGAGTCCGGACTGAACAACTATGGCTACACCTTC.

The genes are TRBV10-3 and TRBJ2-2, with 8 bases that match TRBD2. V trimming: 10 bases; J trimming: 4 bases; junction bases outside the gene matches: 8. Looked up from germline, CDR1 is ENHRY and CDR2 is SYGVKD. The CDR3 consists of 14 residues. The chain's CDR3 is CATGGVVSTGELFF. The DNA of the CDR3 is TGTGCCACGGGGGGGGTCGTAAGCACCGGGGAGCTGTTTTTT.

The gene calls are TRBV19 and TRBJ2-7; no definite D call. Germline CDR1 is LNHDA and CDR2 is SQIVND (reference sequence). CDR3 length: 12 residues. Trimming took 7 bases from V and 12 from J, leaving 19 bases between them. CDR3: CASTHSVGFLYF. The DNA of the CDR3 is TGTGCCAGTACCCACTCGGTGGGGTTTTTGTACTTC.

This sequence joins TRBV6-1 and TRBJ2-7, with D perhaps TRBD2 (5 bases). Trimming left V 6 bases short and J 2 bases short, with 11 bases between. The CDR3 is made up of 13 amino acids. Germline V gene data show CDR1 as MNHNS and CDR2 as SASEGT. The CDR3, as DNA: TGTGCCAGCAGCCAGCGACTAACCTACGAGCAGTACTTC. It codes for CASSQRLTYEQYF.

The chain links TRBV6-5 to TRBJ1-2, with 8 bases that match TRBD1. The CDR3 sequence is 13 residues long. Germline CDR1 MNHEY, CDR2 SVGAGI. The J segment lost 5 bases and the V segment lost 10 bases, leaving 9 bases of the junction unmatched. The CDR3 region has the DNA TGTGCCACCTCCCCAGGGGGCAAGTATGGCTACACCTTC. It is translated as CATSPGGKYGYTF.

The CDR3 coding sequence is TGTGCCAGCAGCGTCGGGACAGGCTCTTCTGAAGCTTTCTTT. It is translated as CASSVGTGSSEAFF. The rearrangement links TRBV9 to TRBJ1-1; TRBD1 matches 8 bases. The ends lost 2 bases at V and 6 bases at J; junction bases unmatched: 6. Germline CDR1 is SGDLS and CDR2 is YYNGEE. This CDR3 contains 14 residues.

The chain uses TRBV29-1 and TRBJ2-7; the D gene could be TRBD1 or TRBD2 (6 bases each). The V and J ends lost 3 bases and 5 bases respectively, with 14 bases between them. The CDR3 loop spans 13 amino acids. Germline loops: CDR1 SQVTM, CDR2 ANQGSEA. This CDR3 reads CSVDPGAGNEQYF. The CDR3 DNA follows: TGCAGCGTTGACCCGGGGGCCGGTAACGAGCAGTACTTC.

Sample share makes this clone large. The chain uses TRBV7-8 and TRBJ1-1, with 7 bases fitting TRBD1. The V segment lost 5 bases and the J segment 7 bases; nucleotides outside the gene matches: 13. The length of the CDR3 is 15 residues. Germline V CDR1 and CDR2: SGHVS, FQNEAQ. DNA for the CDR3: TGTGCCAGCAGCGCCCGACAGGGACCCTCCTATGAAGCTTTCTTT. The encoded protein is CASSARQGPSYEAFF. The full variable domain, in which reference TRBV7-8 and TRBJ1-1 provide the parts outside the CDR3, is GAGVSQSPRYKVAKRGQDVALRCDPISGHVSLFWYQQALGQGPEFLTYFQNEAQLDKSGLPSDRFFAERPEGSVSTLKIQRTQQEDSAVYLCASSARQGPSYEAFFGQGTRLTVV.

CDR3 nucleotides: TGTGCCAGCACCGTAAGTTTGACGGGAGTTCAGGGCGAGCAGTACTTC. It encodes CASTVSLTGVQGEQYF. The chain couples TRBV13 to TRBJ2-7, with D perhaps TRBD2 (6 bases). The CDR3 runs 16 residues. V lost 7 bases to trimming and J lost 6 bases, with 25 bases between them. CDR1 PRHDT and CDR2 FYEKMQ come from the germline V gene (reference sequence).

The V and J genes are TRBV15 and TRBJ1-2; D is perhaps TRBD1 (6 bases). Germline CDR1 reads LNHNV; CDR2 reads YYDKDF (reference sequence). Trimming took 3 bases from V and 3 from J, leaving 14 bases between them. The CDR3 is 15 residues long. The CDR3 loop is CATSRLGSGDYGYTF. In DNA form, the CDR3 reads TGTGCCACCAGCAGGCTTGGCTCAGGGGACTATGGCTACACCTTC.

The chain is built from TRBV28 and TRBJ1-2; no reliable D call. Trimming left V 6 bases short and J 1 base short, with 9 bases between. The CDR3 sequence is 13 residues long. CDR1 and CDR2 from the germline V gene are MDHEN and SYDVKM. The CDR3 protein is CASRNKVNYGYTF. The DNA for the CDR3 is TGTGCCAGCAGGAATAAGGTTAACTATGGCTACACCTTC.

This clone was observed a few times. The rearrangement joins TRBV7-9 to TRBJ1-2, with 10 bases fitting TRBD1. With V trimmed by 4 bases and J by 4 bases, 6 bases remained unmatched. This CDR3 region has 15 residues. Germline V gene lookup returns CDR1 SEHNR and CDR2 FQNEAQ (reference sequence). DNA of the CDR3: TGTGCCAGCAGCTCCCCCCGGACAGGGGGCTATGGCTACACCTTC. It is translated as CASSSPRTGGYGYTF.

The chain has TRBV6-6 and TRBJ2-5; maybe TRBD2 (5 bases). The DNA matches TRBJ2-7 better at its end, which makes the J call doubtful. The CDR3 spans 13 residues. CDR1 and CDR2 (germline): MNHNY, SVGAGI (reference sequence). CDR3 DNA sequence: TGTGCCAGCAGTTACCTCGGGGTCTACGAGCAGTACTTC. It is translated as CASSYLGVYEQYF.

CDR3 nucleotide sequence: TGTGCCAGCAGCCCATTTATGAACACTGAAGCTTTCTTT. Translated, it gives CASSPFMNTEAFF. The chain is built from TRBV6-5 and TRBJ1-1; unclear D gene. The V gene lost 6 bases and the J gene lost 0 bases, with 8 bases spanning the gap. The CDR3 has 13 amino acids. Germline assignment: CDR1 MNHEY and CDR2 SVGAGI.

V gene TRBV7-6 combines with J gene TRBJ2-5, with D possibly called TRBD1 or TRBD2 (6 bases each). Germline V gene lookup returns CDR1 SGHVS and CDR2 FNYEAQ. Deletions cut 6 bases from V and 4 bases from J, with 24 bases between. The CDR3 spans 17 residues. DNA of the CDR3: TGTGCCAGCAGGGGAACAGGGAGGAAGGGCACAGGAGAGACCCAGTACTTC. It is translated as CASRGTGRKGTGETQYF.

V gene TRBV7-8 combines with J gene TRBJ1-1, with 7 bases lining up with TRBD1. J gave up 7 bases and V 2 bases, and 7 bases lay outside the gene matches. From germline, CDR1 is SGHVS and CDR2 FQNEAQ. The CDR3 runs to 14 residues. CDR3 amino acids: CASSLFPRTGEAFF. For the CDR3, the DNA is TGTGCCAGCAGCTTATTTCCCCGGACAGGTGAAGCTTTCTTT.

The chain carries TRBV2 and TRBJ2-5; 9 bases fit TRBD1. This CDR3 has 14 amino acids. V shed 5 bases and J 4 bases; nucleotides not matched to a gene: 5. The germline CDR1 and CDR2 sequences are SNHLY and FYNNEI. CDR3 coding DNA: TGTGCCAGCAGTAACAGGGGGCGCTTAGAGACCCAGTACTTC. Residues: CASSNRGRLETQYF.

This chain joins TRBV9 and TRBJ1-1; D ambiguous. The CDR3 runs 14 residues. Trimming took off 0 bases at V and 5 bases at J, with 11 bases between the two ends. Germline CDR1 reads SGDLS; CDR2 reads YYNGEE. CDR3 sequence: CASSVVKVGTEAFF. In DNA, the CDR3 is TGTGCCAGCAGCGTAGTAAAAGTCGGGACTGAAGCTTTCTTT.

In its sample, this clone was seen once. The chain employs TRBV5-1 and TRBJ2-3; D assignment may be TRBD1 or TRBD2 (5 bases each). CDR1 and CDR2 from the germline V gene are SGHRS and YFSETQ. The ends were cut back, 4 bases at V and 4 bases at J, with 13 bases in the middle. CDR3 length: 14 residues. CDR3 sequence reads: CASSPSRGPDTQYF. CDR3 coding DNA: TGCGCCAGCAGCCCTAGTCGGGGCCCAGATACGCAGTATTTT.

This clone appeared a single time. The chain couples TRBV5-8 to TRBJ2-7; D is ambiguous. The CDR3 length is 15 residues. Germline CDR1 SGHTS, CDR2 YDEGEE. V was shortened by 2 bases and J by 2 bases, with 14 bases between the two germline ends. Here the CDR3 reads CASSLIVKGAYEQYF. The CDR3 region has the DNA TGTGCCAGCAGCTTAATCGTAAAAGGAGCCTACGAGCAGTACTTC.

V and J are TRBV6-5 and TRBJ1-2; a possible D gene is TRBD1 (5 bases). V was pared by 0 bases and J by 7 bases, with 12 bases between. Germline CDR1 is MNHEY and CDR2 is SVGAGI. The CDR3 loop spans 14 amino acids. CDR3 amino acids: CASSYSRGGAGYTF. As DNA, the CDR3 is TGTGCCAGCAGTTACTCGCGAGGCGGGGCTGGCTACACCTTC.

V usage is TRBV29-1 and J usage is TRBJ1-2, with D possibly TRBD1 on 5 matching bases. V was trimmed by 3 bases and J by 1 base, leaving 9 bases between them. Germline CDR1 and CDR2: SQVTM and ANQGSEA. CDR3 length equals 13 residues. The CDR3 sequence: CSVDWDGNYGYTF. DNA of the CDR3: TGCAGCGTTGACTGGGACGGTAACTATGGCTACACCTTC.

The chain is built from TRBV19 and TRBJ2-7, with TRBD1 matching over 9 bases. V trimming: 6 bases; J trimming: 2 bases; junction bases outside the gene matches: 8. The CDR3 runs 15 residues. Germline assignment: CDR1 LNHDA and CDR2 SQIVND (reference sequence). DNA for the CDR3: TGTGCCAGTAGCCCTGGGACAGGGCAAACCTACGAGCAGTACTTC. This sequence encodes CASSPGTGQTYEQYF.

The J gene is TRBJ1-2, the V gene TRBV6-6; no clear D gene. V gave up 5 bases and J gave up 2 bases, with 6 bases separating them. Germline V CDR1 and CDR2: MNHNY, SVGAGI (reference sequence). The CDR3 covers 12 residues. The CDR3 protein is CASSGLNYGYTF. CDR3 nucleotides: TGTGCCAGCAGTGGACTAAACTATGGCTACACCTTC.

The CDR3 sequence: CASSLDGLGTEDNQPQHF. DNA of the CDR3: TGCGCCAGCAGCTTGGATGGGTTAGGGACAGAGGACAATCAGCCCCAGCATTTT. The chain carries TRBV5-1 and TRBJ1-5; TRBD1 matches at 7 bases. This CDR3 comprises 18 residues. J was trimmed by 3 bases and V by 0 bases; bases with no gene match: 12. Germline V gives CDR1 SGHRS, CDR2 YFSETQ. The variable domain in full, completed from reference TRBV5-1 and TRBJ1-5, reads KAGVTQTPRYLIKTRGQQVTLSCSPISGHRSVSWYQQTPGQGLQFLFEYFSETQRNKGNFPGRFSGRQFSNSRSEMNVSTLELGDSALYLCASSLDGLGTEDNQPQHFGDGTRLSIL.